The T cell receptor (beta chain) described here comes from a study of sequential checkpoint blockade in melanoma. The wider study: Both treatment sequences were followed by maintenance nivolumab.

Here immunoSEQ multiplex PCR was the method, and the copy in TCRdb shows in-frame clones only, minus some. The sample holds under 3,500 clones, over 20% seen once. Documented treatment: randomized to nivolumab then ipilimumab (arm A) or the reverse (arm B). The V gene's germline CDR1 is SGHRS and CDR2 YFSETQ. This CDR3 comprises 14 residues. Trimming stripped 0 bases from V and 0 bases from J, with 7 bases between. This specimen was tumor tissue (inferred from file names), taken from a patient given nivolumab and ipilimumab in sequence. The source of this sequence is a human donor with melanoma. The J gene is TRBJ2-7, the V gene TRBV5-1; no firm D call. The CDR3: CASSLVVGSYEQYF. CDR3 DNA sequence: TGCGCCAGCAGCTTGGTCGTGGGCTCCTACGAGCAGTACTTC.